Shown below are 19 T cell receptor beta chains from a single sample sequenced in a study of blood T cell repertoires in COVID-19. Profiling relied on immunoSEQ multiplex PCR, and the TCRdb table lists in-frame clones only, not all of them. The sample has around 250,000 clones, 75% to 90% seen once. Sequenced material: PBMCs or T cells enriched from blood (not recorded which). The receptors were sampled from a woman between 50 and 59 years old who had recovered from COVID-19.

As DNA, the CDR3 is TGCGCCAGCAGCCAAGAGGAGTCCCCCTACAATGAGCAGTTCTTC. This sequence encodes CASSQEESPYNEQFF. The chain is built from TRBV4-1 and TRBJ2-1, with D unresolved. Trimming left V 0 bases short and J 2 bases short, with 8 bases between. The CDR3 is 15 residues long. Looked up from germline, CDR1 is MGHRA and CDR2 is YSYEKL.

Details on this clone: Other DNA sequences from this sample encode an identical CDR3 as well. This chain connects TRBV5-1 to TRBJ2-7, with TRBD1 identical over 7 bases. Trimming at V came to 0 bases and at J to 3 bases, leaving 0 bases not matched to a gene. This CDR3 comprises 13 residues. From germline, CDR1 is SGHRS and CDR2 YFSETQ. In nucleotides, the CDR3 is TGCGCCAGCAGCTTGGGGACAGGCTACGAGCAGTACTTC. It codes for CASSLGTGYEQYF.

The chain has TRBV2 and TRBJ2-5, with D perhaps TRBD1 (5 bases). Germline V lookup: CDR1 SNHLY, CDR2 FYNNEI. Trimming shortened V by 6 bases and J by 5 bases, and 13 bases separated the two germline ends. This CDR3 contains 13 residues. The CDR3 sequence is CASSFRQGETQYF. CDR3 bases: TGTGCCAGCAGCTTTCGTCAGGGTGAGACCCAGTACTTC. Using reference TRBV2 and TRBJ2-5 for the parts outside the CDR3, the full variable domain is EPEVTQTPSHQVTQMGQEVILRCVPISNHLYFYWYRQILGQKVEFLVSFYNNEISEKSEIFDDQFSVERPDGSNFTLKIRSTKLEDSAMYFCASSFRQGETQYFGPGTRLLVL.

CDR3 in amino acids: CASSLQGSSGAEAFF. The CDR3 DNA reads TGTGCCAGCAGCTTACAGGGCTCCTCGGGCGCTGAAGCTTTCTTT. The chain uses TRBV7-2 and TRBJ1-1; D might be TRBD1 (5 bases). V shed 2 bases and J shed 6 bases, with 16 bases lying between them. The germline gives CDR1 SGHTA, CDR2 FQGNSA. The CDR3 is 15 residues long. The full variable domain, completed using reference TRBV7-2 and TRBJ1-1, is GAGVSQSPSNKVTEKGKDVELRCDPISGHTALYWYRQSLGQGLEFLIYFQGNSAPDKSGLPSDRFSAERTGGSVSTLTIQRTQQEDSAVYLCASSLQGSSGAEAFFGQGTRLTVV.

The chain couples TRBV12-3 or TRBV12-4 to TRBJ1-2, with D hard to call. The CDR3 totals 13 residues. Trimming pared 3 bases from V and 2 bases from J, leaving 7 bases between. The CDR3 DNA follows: TGTGCCAGCAGTTTCGCCAGGAACTATGGCTACACCTTC. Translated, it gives CASSFARNYGYTF.

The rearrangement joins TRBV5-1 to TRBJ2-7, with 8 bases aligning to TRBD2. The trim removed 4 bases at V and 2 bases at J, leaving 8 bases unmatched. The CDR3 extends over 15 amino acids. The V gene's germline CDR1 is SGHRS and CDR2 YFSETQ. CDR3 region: CASSVGLAATYEQYF. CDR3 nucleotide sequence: TGCGCCAGCAGCGTAGGACTAGCCGCCACCTACGAGCAGTACTTC.

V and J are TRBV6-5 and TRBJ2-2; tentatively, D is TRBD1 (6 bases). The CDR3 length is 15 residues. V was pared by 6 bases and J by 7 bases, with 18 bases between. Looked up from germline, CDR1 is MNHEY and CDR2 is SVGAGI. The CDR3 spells CASSDFGTFGGELFF. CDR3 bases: TGTGCCAGCAGCGACTTCGGGACATTCGGCGGGGAGCTGTTTTTT.

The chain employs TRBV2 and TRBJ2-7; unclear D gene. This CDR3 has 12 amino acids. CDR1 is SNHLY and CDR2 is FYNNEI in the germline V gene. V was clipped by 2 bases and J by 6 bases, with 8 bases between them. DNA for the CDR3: TGTGCCAGCAGTGAAAGTGGCTCCGAGCAGTACTTC. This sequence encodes CASSESGSEQYF.

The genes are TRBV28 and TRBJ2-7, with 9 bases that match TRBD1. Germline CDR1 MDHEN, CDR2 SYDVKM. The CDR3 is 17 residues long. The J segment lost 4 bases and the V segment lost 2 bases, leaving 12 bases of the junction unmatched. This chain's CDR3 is CASSLELGTGSGYEQYF. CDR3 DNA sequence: TGTGCCAGCAGTTTAGAGTTAGGGACAGGGTCGGGATACGAGCAGTACTTC.

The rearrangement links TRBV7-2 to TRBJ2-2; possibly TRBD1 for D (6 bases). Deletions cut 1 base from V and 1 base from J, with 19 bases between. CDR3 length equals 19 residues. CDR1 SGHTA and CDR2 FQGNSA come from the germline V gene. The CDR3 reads CASSLGYGSGTRNTGELFF. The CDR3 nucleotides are TGTGCCAGCAGCTTAGGTTACGGGTCGGGGACAAGGAACACCGGGGAGCTGTTTTTT.

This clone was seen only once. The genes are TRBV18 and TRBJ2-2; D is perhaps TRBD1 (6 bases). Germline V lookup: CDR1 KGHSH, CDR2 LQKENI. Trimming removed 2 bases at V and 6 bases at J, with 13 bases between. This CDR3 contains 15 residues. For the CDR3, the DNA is TGTGCCAGCTCACCAGCAGGACAGTCCGCCGGGGAGCTGTTTTTT. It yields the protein CASSPAGQSAGELFF.

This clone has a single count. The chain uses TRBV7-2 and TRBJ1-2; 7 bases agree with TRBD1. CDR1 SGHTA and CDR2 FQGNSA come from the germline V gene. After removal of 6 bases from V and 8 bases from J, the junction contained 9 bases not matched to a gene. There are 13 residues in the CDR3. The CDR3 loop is CASRRQGEGGYTF. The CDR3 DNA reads TGTGCCAGCAGGCGACAGGGTGAAGGAGGCTACACCTTC. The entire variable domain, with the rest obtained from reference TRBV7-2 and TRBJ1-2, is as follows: GAGVSQSPSNKVTEKGKDVELRCDPISGHTALYWYRQSLGQGLEFLIYFQGNSAPDKSGLPSDRFSAERTGGSVSTLTIQRTQQEDSAVYLCASRRQGEGGYTFGSGTRLTVV.

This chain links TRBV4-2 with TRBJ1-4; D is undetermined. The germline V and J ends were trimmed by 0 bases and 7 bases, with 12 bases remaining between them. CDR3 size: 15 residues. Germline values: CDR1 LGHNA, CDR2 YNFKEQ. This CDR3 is CASSQDLMGLEKLFF. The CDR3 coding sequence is TGTGCCAGCAGCCAAGACTTGATGGGCCTTGAAAAACTGTTTTTT.

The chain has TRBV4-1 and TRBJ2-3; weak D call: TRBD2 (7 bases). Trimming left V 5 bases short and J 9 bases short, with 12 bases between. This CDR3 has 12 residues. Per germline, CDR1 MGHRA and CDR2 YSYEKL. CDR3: CASSFEGGTQYF. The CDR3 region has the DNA TGCGCCAGCAGCTTTGAGGGGGGGACGCAGTATTTT.

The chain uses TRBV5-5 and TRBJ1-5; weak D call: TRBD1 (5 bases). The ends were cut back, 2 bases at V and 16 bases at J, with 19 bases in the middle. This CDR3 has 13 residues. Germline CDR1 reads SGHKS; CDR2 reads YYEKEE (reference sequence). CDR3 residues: CASSLLGVDTGHF. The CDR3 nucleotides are TGTGCCAGCAGCTTATTAGGAGTGGACACCGGCCATTTT.

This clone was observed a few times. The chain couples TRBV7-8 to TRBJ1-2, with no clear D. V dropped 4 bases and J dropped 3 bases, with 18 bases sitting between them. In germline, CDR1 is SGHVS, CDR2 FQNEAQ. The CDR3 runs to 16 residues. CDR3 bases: TGTGCCAGCAGCTCGACTGGGTTGCTTGTGGACTATGGCTACACCTTC. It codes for CASSSTGLLVDYGYTF.

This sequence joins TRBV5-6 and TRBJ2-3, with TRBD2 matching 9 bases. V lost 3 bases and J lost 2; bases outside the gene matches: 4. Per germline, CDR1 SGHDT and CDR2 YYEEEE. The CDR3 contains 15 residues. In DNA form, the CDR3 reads TGTGCCAGCAGCTCTAGCGGGACTTACACAGATACGCAGTATTTT. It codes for CASSSSGTYTDTQYF.

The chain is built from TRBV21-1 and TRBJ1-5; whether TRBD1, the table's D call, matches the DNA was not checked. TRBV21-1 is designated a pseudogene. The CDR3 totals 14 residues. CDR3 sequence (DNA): TGTGCCAGCAGCACCACAGGGGAGGTAGGACCCCAGCATTTT. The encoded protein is CASSTTGEVGPQHF.

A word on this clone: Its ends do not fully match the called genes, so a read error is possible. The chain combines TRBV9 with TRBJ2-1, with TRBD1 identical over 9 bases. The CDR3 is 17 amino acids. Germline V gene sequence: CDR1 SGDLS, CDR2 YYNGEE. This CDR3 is CASSAPRGDRVNSLPVF. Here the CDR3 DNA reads TGTGCCAGCAGCGCGCCTCGCGGGGACAGGGTGAATTCGCTACCGGTCTTC.